Each of the 21 T cell receptor beta chains below was sequenced from the same sample in a study of blood T cell repertoires in COVID-19. Assay used: immunoSEQ multiplex PCR; TCRdb lists only in-frame clones, some missing. Of more than 200,000 clones listed, 80% to 90% are singletons. The sample taken for sequencing was PBMCs or T cells enriched from blood (not recorded which). The receptors were sampled from a woman aged 30 to 39 who had been exposed to COVID-19.

The rearrangement uses TRBV2 and TRBJ2-1; D gene unclear. The CDR3 runs to 16 residues. Germline assignment: CDR1 SNHLY and CDR2 FYNNEI. V dropped 1 base and J dropped 5 bases, with 15 bases sitting between them. DNA for the CDR3: TGTGCCAGCAGTGAAGTAATAATACCACCTAACAATGAGCAGTTCTTC. It codes for CASSEVIIPPNNEQFF.

The V gene is TRBV5-5, the J gene TRBJ2-7; perhaps TRBD2 as D (7 bases). Germline V gene sequence: CDR1 SGHKS, CDR2 YYEKEE (reference sequence). CDR3 length: 15 amino acids. Deletions cut 3 bases from V and 2 bases from J, with 15 bases between. The DNA for the CDR3 is TGTGCCAGCAGCTCCTTGGGGGGGCAACCCTACGAGCAGTACTTC. Protein product: CASSSLGGQPYEQYF.

This clone is a singleton in its sample. The genes are TRBV2 and TRBJ2-7, with D perhaps TRBD2 (5 bases). The CDR3 covers 13 residues. Germline-derived CDR1 and CDR2 are SNHLY and FYNNEI. Trimming removed 7 bases from V and 0 bases from J, with 10 bases in between. CDR3 region: CASKYGNSYEQYF. DNA of the CDR3: TGTGCCAGCAAATACGGGAACTCCTACGAGCAGTACTTC.

This chain uses TRBV3-1 (or the pseudogene TRBV3-2) with TRBJ1-1; weak D call: TRBD1 (5 bases). With 1 base removed from V and 1 base from J, the gap between germline ends came to 7 bases. The CDR3 has 14 amino acids. Germline CDR1 reads LGHDT; CDR2 reads YNNKEL (reference sequence). The CDR3 DNA sequence: TGTGCCAGCAGCCAAGTTGGGGCGAACACTGAAGCTTTCTTT. Its protein is CASSQVGANTEAFF.

The chain is built from TRBV11-2 and TRBJ2-1, with 9 bases matching TRBD2. The germline gives CDR1 SGHAT, CDR2 FQNNGV. V lost 2 bases, J lost 5 bases, and 1 base stayed unmatched. The CDR3 runs to 14 residues. The CDR3 sequence: CASSLSGRNNEQFF. CDR3 bases: TGTGCCAGCAGCTTAAGCGGGAGGAACAATGAGCAGTTCTTC.

The chain recombines TRBV9 with TRBJ2-1; the D gene is possibly TRBD1 (5 bases). Germline CDR1 SGDLS, CDR2 YYNGEE. This CDR3 is built from 13 residues. V lost 0 bases, J lost 9 bases, and 10 bases lay in between. The CDR3 nucleotides read TGTGCCAGCAGCGTAGGTGGGGCGGCTGAGCAGTTCTTC. Its translation is CASSVGGAAEQFF.

V gene TRBV5-5 combines with J gene TRBJ1-6, with D tentatively TRBD1 (5 bases). CDR3 length: 15 amino acids. Germline V gives CDR1 SGHKS, CDR2 YYEKEE (reference sequence). Trimming pared 0 bases from V and 10 bases from J, leaving 14 bases between. CDR3 region: CASSLVSGGGSPLHF. The CDR3 DNA sequence: TGTGCCAGCAGCTTGGTTTCTGGGGGAGGCTCACCCCTCCACTTT.

The gene calls are TRBV11-2 and TRBJ1-1; D remains ambiguous. The CDR3 sequence is 12 residues long. From germline, CDR1 is SGHAT and CDR2 FQNNGV. The V end lost 2 bases, the J end lost 6 bases, and 7 bases lay between the germline ends. The CDR3 nucleotides are TGTGCCAGCAGCTTAACCGGGGCTGAAGCTTTCTTT. Translated: CASSLTGAEAFF.

The chain uses TRBV6-5 and TRBJ2-4; D might be TRBD2 (5 bases). CDR3 length: 16 residues. V shed 2 bases and J shed 0 bases, with 11 bases lying between them. Per germline, CDR1 MNHEY and CDR2 SVGAGI. CDR3 bases: TGTGCCAGCAGTTACGAAGCGGACGGAGCCAAAAACATTCAGTACTTC. Its protein product is CASSYEADGAKNIQYF.

This clone was picked up a small number of times. The chain links TRBV9 to TRBJ2-7, with TRBD2 matching 7 bases. This CDR3 has 15 amino acids. Trimming removed 2 bases from V and 0 bases from J; junction bases left unmatched: 5. The germline V gene has CDR1 SGDLS and CDR2 YYNGEE. The CDR3 loop is CASSVGEGTSYEQYF. In DNA, the CDR3 is TGTGCCAGCAGCGTCGGGGAGGGGACCTCCTACGAGCAGTACTTC.

The chain has TRBV19 and TRBJ2-2, with 12 bases aligning to TRBD2. The germline V gene encodes CDR1 LNHDA and CDR2 SQIVND (reference sequence). This CDR3 is built from 18 residues. With V trimmed by 5 bases and J by 0 bases, 7 bases remained unmatched. The CDR3 is CASSEASGRAANTGELFF. Written as DNA, the CDR3 is TGTGCCAGTAGTGAGGCTAGCGGGAGGGCTGCGAACACCGGGGAGCTGTTTTTT.

The chain recombines TRBV6-5 with TRBJ1-1; TRBD1 matches at 9 bases. CDR1 and CDR2 from the germline V gene are MNHEY and SVGAGI. Unmatched junction bases numbered 9, after V lost 2 bases and J lost 5 bases. The CDR3 totals 16 residues. CDR3 DNA sequence: TGTGCCAGCAGTTACCCGGCGGGACAGGGTAGGACTGAAGCTTTCTTT. Amino acids: CASSYPAGQGRTEAFF.

This chain links TRBV10-3 with TRBJ2-7, with TRBD1 matching 8 bases. After removal of 2 bases from V and 6 bases from J, the junction contained 6 bases not matched to a gene. This CDR3 contains 14 residues. Germline assignment: CDR1 ENHRY and CDR2 SYGVKD. The CDR3 sequence: CAISEEPDRGEQYF. CDR3 sequence (DNA): TGTGCCATCAGTGAGGAACCAGACAGGGGCGAGCAGTACTTC.

This clone was picked up a small number of times. J is TRBJ1-2 and V is TRBV29-1; 9 bases fit TRBD1. Germline V gene sequence: CDR1 SQVTM, CDR2 ANQGSEA. Losses at the gene ends were 6 bases for V and 5 bases for J; bases not matched to a gene: 10. The CDR3 spans 14 residues. CDR3 region: CSVPQGARAYGYTF. The DNA for the CDR3 is TGCAGCGTGCCACAGGGGGCGCGGGCTTATGGCTACACCTTC.

This clone was seen only a few times. V and J are TRBV27 and TRBJ1-5; the D is unclear. CDR1 and CDR2 from the germline V gene are MNHEY and SMNVEV (reference sequence). V was trimmed by 2 bases and J by 2 bases, leaving 10 bases between them. CDR3 length: 15 residues. The CDR3 region has the DNA TGTGCCAGCAGTTTACGGGGAATAGGCAATCAGCCCCAGCATTTT. Translation gives CASSLRGIGNQPQHF.

The chain links TRBV5-6 to TRBJ2-3; the match to TRBD1 covers 7 bases. The CDR3 is 14 amino acids. Losses at the gene ends were 3 bases for V and 1 base for J; bases not matched to a gene: 2. Germline CDR1 is SGHDT and CDR2 is YYEEEE. The CDR3 reads CASSSGQGTDTQYF. The CDR3 DNA sequence: TGTGCCAGCAGCTCCGGACAGGGCACAGATACGCAGTATTTT.

In DNA form, the CDR3 reads TGTGCCAGCTCGGCCGCGGGAGTCGGGACCGGGGAGCTGTTTTTT. As protein: CASSAAGVGTGELFF. The J gene is TRBJ2-2, the V gene TRBV18; 7 positions match TRBD2. The CDR3 covers 15 residues. In germline, CDR1 is KGHSH, CDR2 LQKENI. Trimming took 6 bases from V and 5 from J; bases not matched to a gene: 9. Full variable domain (outside the CDR3, taken from reference TRBV18 and TRBJ2-2): NAGVMQNPRHLVRRRGQEARLRCSPMKGHSHVYWYRQLPEEGLKFMVYLQKENIIDESGMPKERFSAEFPKEGPSILRIQQVVRGDSAAYFCASSAAGVGTGELFFGEGSRLTVL.

The chain has TRBV1 and TRBJ1-2; the table's D call, TRBD1, was not checked against the DNA. TRBV1 is reported as a pseudogene. The CDR3 spans 15 residues. The CDR3 nucleotides are TGCACCAGCAGCCAAGATCGGGCTTTAGGGGATGGCTACACCTTC. This translates into CTSSQDRALGDGYTF.

This chain connects TRBV18 to TRBJ2-3; 11 bases line up with TRBD2. The CDR3 contains 16 residues. The junction had 8 bases not matched to a gene; V was cut back by 4 bases and J by 5 bases. CDR1 is KGHSH and CDR2 is LQKENI in the germline V gene. CDR3 protein: CASSLRLAGGVDTQYF. CDR3 in DNA: TGTGCCAGCTCACTTCGTCTAGCGGGAGGTGTAGATACGCAGTATTTT.

CDR3: CASSLTSLAEQFF. CDR3 in DNA: TGTGCCAGCAGCTTGACTAGCCTGGCTGAGCAGTTCTTC. The J gene is TRBJ2-1, the V gene TRBV7-9; 7 nucleotides align to TRBD2. The CDR3 totals 13 residues. Germline loops: CDR1 SEHNR, CDR2 FQNEAQ (reference sequence). Trimming cost V 3 bases and J 9 bases; bases outside gene matches: 5.

The chain recombines TRBV6-1 with TRBJ2-1; TRBD2 agrees at 8 bases. This CDR3 has 13 amino acids. Per the germline V gene, CDR1 is MNHNS and CDR2 is SASEGT. With V trimmed by 3 bases and J by 7 bases, 2 bases remained unmatched. CDR3 region: CASSEKRENEQFF. The CDR3 DNA is TGTGCCAGCAGTGAGAAGCGGGAGAATGAGCAGTTCTTC.